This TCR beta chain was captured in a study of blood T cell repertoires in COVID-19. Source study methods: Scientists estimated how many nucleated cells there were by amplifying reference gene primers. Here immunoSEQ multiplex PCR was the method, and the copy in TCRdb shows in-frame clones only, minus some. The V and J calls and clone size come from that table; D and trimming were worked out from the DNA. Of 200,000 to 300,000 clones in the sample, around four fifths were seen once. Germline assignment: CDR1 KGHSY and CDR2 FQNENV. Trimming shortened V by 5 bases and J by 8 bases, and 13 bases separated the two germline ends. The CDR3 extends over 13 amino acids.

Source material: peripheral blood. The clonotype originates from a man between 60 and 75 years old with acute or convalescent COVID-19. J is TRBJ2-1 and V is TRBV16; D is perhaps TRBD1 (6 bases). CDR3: CASSSRTDYEQFF. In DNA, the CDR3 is TGTGCCAGCAGCAGTAGGACAGACTATGAGCAGTTCTTC.